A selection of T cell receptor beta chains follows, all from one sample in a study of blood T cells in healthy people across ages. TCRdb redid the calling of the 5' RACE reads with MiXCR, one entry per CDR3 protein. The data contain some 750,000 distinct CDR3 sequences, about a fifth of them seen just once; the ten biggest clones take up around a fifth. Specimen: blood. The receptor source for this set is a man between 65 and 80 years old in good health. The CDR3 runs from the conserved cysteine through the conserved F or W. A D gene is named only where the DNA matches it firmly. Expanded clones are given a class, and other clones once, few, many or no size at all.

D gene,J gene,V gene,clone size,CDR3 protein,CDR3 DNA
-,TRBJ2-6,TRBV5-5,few,CASSFEAGPGANVLTF,TGTGCCAGCAGCTTTGAAGCGGGTCCTGGGGCCAACGTCCTGACTTTC
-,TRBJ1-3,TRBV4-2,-,CASSQAWETGNTIYF,TGTGCCAGCAGCCAAGCGTGGGAAACTGGAAACACCATATATTTT
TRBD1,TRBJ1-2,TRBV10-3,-,CAISESGGTGGYTF,TGTGCCATCAGTGAGTCTGGTGGGACAGGGGGCTACACCTTC
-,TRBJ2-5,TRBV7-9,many,CASSMDFQRETQYF,TGTGCCAGCAGCATGGACTTCCAGAGGGAGACCCAGTACTTC
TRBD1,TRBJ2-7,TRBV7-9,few,CASSDWTGGSYEQYF,TGTGCCAGCAGCGATTGGACAGGGGGGTCCTACGAGCAGTACTTC
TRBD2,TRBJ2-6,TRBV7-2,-,CASSFGGAGANVLTF,TGTGCCAGCAGTTTCGGGGGGGCTGGGGCCAACGTCCTGACTTTC
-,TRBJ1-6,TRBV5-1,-,CASTTTGPLNSPLHF,TGCGCCAGCACCACGACAGGACCACTCAATTCACCCCTCCACTTT
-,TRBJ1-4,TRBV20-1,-,CSARMGWLSEKLFF,TGCAGTGCTAGAATGGGATGGTTAAGTGAAAAACTGTTTTTT
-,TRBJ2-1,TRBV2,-,CASMGHEQFF,TGTGCCAGCATGGGCCATGAGCAGTTCTTC
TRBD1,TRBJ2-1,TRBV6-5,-,CASSYLQGAQTSEQFF,TGTGCCAGCAGTTACCTTCAGGGGGCGCAGACCAGTGAGCAGTTCTTC
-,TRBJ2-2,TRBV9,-,CASSTGRSELFF,TGTGCCAGCAGCACGGGACGTTCGGAGCTGTTTTTT
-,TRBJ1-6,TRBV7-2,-,CASSPPESPLHF,TGTGCCAGCAGCCCTCCGGAGTCACCCCTCCACTTT
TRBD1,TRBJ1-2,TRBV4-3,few,CASSQFDRGHGYTF,TGCGCCAGCAGCCAATTCGACAGGGGGCACGGCTACACCTTC
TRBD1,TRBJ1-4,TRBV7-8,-,CASSPHLTGGRGATNEKLFF,TGTGCCAGCAGCCCCCACCTCACAGGGGGCAGGGGGGCAACTAATGAAAAACTGTTTTTT
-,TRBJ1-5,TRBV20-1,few,CSARLSGANQPQHF,TGCAGTGCTAGGCTTTCAGGGGCAAATCAGCCCCAGCATTTT
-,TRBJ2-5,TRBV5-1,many,CASSLDIGGVYGQYF,TGCGCCAGCAGCTTGGATATCGGAGGGGTTTACGGGCAGTACTTC
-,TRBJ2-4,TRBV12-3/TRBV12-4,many,CASSRNGQSVQYF,TGTGCCAGCAGTCGAAATGGACAGTCAGTTCAGTACTTC
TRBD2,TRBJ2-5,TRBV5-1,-,CASSWGASGRETQYF,TGCGCCAGCAGCTGGGGTGCTAGCGGGAGAGAGACCCAGTACTTC
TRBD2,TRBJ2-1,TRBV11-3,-,CASSAGGLAVTSYNEQFF,TGTGCCAGCAGCGCCGGGGGACTAGCGGTGACTTCCTACAATGAGCAGTTCTTC
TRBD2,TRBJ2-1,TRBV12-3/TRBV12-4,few,CASSFRAGGGEQFF,TGTGCCAGCAGTTTCAGGGCGGGAGGAGGTGAGCAGTTCTTC
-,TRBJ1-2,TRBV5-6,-,CASRLASAFRGGYTF,TGTGCCAGCAGGTTAGCGAGTGCATTCCGGGGAGGCTACACCTTC
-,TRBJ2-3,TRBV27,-,CASSLNSPFTDTQYF,TGTGCCAGCAGTTTAAACTCCCCCTTCACAGATACGCAGTATTTT
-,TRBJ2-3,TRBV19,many,CASRRDTDTQYF,TGTGCCAGCAGGCGGGATACAGATACGCAGTATTTT
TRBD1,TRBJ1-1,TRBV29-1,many,CSVTRGGADTEAFF,TGCAGCGTTACGAGAGGGGGCGCGGACACTGAAGCTTTCTTT
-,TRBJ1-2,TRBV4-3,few,CASSQGGGGNYGYTF,TGCGCCAGCAGCCAAGGAGGAGGCGGGAACTATGGCTACACCTTC
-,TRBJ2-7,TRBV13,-,CASSTRARSYEQYF,TGTGCCAGCAGTACCCGGGCCCGCTCCTACGAGCAGTACTTC
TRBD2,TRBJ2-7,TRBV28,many,CASSPYPSGGVYEQYF,TGTGCCAGCAGTCCCTACCCTAGCGGGGGAGTCTACGAGCAGTACTTC
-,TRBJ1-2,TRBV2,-,CASSRQVDYGYTF,TGTGCCAGCAGCCGACAGGTCGACTATGGCTACACCTTC
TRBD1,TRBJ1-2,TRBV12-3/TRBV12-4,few,CASNVGQGINGYTF,TGTGCCAGCAATGTGGGACAGGGCATCAATGGCTACACCTTC
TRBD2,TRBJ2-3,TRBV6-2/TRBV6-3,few,CASRRTGLAGGVTDTQYF,TGTGCCAGCAGACGAACCGGACTAGCGGGGGGGGTGACAGATACGCAGTATTTT
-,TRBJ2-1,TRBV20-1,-,CSATLAPYNEQFF,TGCAGTGCCACCCTAGCGCCCTACAATGAGCAGTTCTTC
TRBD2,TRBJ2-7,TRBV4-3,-,CASSQGTTSVSYEQYF,TGCGCCAGCAGCCAAGGGACCACTAGCGTCTCCTACGAGCAGTACTTC
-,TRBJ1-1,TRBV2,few,CASSWDNRRGTEAFF,TGTGCCAGCTCCTGGGACAATCGGCGAGGCACTGAAGCTTTCTTT
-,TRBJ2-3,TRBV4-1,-,CASSQERLFTDTQYF,TGCGCCAGCAGCCAAGAGAGACTGTTTACAGATACGCAGTATTTT
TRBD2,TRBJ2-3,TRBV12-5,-,CASAPTSGRGDTQYF,TGTGCTAGTGCCCCGACTAGCGGGAGGGGGGATACGCAGTATTTT
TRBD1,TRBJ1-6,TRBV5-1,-,CASKLGQGLQSPLHF,TGCGCCAGCAAACTCGGACAGGGGTTACAGTCACCCCTCCACTTT
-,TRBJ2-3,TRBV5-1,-,CASSLDALGSSTDTQYF,TGCGCCAGCAGCTTGGACGCTCTCGGGTCTAGCACAGATACGCAGTATTTT
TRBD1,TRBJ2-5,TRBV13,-,CASSPPGQGVQETQYF,TGTGCCAGCAGCCCGCCGGGACAGGGGGTCCAAGAGACCCAGTACTTC
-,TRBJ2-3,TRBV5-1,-,CASSLGSPGADTQYF,TGCGCCAGCAGCTTGGGCAGTCCCGGGGCAGATACGCAGTATTTT
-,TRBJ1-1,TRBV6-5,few,CASSYSGPRGSEAFF,TGTGCCAGCAGTTACTCGGGACCTAGAGGCTCTGAAGCTTTCTTT
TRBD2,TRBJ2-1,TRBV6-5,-,CASNWGTSGRNEQFF,TGTGCCAGCAATTGGGGGACTAGCGGGAGAAATGAGCAGTTCTTC
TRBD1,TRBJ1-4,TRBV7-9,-,CASSRGGTGHEKLFF,TGTGCCAGCAGCCGAGGGGGGACAGGGCATGAAAAACTGTTTTTT
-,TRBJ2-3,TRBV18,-,CASSPLGSRYTDTQYF,TGTGCCAGCTCACCACTGGGTTCGCGGTACACAGATACGCAGTATTTT
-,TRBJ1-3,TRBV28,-,CASSLASASGNTIYF,TGTGCCAGCAGTTTGGCGTCAGCTTCTGGAAACACCATATATTTT
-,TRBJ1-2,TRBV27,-,CASSKIGPGDYGYTF,TGTGCCAGCAGTAAAATCGGACCAGGGGACTATGGCTACACCTTC
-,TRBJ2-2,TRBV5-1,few,CASSFGGGNTGELFF,TGCGCCAGCAGCTTTGGTGGAGGGAACACCGGGGAGCTGTTTTTT
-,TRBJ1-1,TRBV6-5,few,CASSYSGYRGLGAFF,TGTGCCAGCAGTTACTCGGGTTATCGGGGGCTTGGAGCTTTCTTT
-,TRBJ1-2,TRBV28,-,CASGGTRPEANYGYTF,TGTGCCAGCGGCGGGACAAGACCCGAAGCTAACTATGGCTACACCTTC